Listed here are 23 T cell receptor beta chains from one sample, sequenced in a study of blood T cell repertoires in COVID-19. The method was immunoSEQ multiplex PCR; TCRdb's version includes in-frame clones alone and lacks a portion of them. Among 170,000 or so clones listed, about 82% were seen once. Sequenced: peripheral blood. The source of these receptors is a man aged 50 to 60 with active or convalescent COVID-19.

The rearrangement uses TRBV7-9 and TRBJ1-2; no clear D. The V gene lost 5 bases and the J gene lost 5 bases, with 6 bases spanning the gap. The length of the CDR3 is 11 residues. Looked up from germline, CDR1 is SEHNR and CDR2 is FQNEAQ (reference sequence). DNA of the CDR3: TGTGCCAGCAGCACGGGGTATGGCTACACCTTC. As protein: CASSTGYGYTF.

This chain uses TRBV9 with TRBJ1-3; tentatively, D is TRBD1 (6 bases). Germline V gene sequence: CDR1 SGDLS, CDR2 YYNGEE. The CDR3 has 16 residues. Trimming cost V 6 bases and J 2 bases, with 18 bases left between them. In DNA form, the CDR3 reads TGTGCCAGCACCCGAGGGGGGGTTTTGCCTGGAAACACCATATATTTT. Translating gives CASTRGGVLPGNTIYF.

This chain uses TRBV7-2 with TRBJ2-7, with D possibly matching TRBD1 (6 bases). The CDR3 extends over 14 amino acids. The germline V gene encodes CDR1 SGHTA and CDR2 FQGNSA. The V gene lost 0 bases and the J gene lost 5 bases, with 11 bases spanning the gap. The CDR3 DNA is TGTGCCAGCAGCTTAGCGCCCCAGGGGCACGAGCAGTACTTC. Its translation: CASSLAPQGHEQYF.

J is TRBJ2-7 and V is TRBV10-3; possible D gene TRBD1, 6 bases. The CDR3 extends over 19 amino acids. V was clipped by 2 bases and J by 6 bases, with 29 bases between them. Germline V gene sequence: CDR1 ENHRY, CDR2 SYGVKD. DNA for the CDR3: TGTGCCATCAGTGAGGAACAGGGAATTCAACAGCGTTTTTTGATCGAGCAGTACTTC. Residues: CAISEEQGIQQRFLIEQYF.

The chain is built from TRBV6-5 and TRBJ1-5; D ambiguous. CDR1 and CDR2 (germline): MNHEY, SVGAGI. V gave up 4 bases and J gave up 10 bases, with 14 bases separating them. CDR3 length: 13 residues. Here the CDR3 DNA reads TGTGCCAGCAGTTCTCGCCAACGAGGACCCCAGCATTTT. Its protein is CASSSRQRGPQHF.

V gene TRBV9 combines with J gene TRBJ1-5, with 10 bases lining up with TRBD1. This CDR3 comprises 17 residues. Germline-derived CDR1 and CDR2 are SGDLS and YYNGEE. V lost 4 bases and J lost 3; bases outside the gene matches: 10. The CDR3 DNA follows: TGTGCCAGCAGCCCAGATCCGACAGGGGGCAACAATCAGCCCCAGCATTTT. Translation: CASSPDPTGGNNQPQHF. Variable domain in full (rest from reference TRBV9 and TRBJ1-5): DSGVTQTPKHLITATGQRVTLRCSPRSGDLSVYWYQQSLDQGLQFLIQYYNGEERAKGNILERFSAQQFPDLHSELNLSSLELGDSALYFCASSPDPTGGNNQPQHFGDGTRLSIL.

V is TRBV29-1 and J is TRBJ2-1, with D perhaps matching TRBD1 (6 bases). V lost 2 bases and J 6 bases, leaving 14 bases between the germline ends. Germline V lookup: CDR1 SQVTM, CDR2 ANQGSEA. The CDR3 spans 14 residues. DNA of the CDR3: TGCAGCGTTGAAAACGGCAGGGGATTCAATGAGCAGTTCTTC. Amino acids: CSVENGRGFNEQFF.

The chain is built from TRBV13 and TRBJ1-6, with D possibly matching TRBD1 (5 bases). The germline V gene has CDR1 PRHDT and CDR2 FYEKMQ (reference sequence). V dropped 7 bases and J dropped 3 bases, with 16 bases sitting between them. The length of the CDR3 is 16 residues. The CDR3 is CASTLTRQYYNSPLHF. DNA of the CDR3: TGTGCCAGCACCCTTACCCGACAGTACTATAATTCACCCCTCCACTTT.

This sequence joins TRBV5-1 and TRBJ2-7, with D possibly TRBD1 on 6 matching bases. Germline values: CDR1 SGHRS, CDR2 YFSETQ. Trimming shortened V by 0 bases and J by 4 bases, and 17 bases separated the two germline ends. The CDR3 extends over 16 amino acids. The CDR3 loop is CASSLGGQARDYEQYF. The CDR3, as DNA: TGCGCCAGCAGCTTGGGGGGGCAGGCGAGGGATTACGAGCAGTACTTC.

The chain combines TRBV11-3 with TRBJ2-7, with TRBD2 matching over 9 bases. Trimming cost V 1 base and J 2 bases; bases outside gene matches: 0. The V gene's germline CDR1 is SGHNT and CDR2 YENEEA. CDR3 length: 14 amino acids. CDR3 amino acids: CASSLGGGAYEQYF. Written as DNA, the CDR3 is TGTGCCAGCAGCTTAGGCGGGGGGGCCTACGAGCAGTACTTC.

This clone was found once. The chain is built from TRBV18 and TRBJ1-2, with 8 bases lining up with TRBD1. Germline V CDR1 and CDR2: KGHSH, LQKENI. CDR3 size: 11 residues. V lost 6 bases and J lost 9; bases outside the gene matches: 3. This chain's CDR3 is CASSGDRSYTF. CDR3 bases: TGTGCCAGCTCCGGGGACAGGAGCTACACCTTC.

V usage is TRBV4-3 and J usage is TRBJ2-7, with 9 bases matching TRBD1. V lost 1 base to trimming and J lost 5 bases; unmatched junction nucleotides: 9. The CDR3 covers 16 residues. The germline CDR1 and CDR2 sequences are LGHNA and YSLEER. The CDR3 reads CASSQGTGQGFHEQYF. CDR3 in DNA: TGCGCCAGCAGCCAAGGTACGGGACAGGGTTTCCACGAGCAGTACTTC.

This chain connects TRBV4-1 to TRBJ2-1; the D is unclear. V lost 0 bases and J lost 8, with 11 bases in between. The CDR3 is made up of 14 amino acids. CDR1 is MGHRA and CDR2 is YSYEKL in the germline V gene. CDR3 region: CASSQDRLVDEQFF. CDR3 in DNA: TGCGCCAGCAGCCAAGATCGCCTAGTGGATGAGCAGTTCTTC.

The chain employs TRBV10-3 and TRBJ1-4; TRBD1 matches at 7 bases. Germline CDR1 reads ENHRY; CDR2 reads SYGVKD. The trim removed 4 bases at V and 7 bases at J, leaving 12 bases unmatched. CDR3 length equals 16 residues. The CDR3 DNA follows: TGTGCCATCAGTGCAACAGGTTCAGGGGGAGCTGAAAAACTGTTTTTT. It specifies CAISATGSGGAEKLFF.

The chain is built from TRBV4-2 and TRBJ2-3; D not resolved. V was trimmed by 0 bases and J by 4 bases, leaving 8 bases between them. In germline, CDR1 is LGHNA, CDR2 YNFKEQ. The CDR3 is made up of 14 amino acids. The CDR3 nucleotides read TGTGCCAGCAGCCAAGAGTCGGGTGCAGATACGCAGTATTTT. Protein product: CASSQESGADTQYF.

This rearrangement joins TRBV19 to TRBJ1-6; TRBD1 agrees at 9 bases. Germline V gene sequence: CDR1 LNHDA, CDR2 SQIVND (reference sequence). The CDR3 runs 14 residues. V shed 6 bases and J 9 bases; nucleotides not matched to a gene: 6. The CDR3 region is CASSRDRATSPLHF. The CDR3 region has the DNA TGTGCCAGTAGCCGGGACAGGGCAACTTCACCCCTCCACTTT. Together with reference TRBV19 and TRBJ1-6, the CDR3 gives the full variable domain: DGGITQSPKYLFRKEGQNVTLSCEQNLNHDAMYWYRQDPGQGLRLIYYSQIVNDFQKGDIAEGYSVSREKKESFPLTVTSAQKNPTAFYLCASSRDRATSPLHFGNGTRLTVT.

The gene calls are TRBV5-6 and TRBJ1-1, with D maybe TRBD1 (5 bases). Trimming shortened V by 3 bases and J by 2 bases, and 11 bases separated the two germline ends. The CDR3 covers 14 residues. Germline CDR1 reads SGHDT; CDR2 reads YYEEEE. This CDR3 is CASSWGVGNTEAFF. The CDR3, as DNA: TGTGCCAGCAGCTGGGGGGTAGGCAACACTGAAGCTTTCTTT. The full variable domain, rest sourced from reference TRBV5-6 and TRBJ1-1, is DAGVTQSPTHLIKTRGQQVTLRCSPKSGHDTVSWYQQALGQGPQFIFQYYEEEERQRGNFPDRFSGHQFPNYSSELNVNALLLGDSALYLCASSWGVGNTEAFFGQGTRLTVV.

In nucleotides, the CDR3 is TGCGCCAGCAGCCAAGAATGGGGGGACGAAGCTTTCTTT. It translates to CASSQEWGDEAFF. This chain uses TRBV4-3 with TRBJ1-1, with D maybe TRBD1 (5 bases). This CDR3 contains 13 residues. Germline values: CDR1 LGHNA, CDR2 YSLEER. The V gene lost 0 bases and the J gene lost 8 bases, with 10 bases spanning the gap.

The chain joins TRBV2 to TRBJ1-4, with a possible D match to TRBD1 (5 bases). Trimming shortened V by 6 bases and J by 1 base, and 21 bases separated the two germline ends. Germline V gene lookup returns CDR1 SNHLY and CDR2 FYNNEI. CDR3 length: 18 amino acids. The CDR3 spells CASSGTRGGVKTNEKLFF. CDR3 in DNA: TGTGCCAGCAGCGGTACTCGCGGGGGTGTAAAAACTAATGAAAAACTGTTTTTT. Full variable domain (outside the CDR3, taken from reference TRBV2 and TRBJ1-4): EPEVTQTPSHQVTQMGQEVILRCVPISNHLYFYWYRQILGQKVEFLVSFYNNEISEKSEIFDDQFSVERPDGSNFTLKIRSTKLEDSAMYFCASSGTRGGVKTNEKLFFGSGTQLSVL.

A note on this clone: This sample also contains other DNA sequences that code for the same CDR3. The CDR3, as DNA: TGTGCCAGCTCACCGGGACAGTCCTACGAGCAGTACTTC. Amino acids: CASSPGQSYEQYF. The V call is TRBV18, the J call TRBJ2-7, with 7 bases matching TRBD1. The CDR3 extends over 13 amino acids. CDR1 is KGHSH and CDR2 is LQKENI in the germline V gene. The J segment lost 1 base and the V segment lost 3 bases, leaving 0 bases of the junction unmatched.

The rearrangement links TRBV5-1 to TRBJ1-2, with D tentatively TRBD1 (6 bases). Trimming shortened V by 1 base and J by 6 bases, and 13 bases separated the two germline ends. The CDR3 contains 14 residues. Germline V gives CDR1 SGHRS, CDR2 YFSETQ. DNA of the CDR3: TGCGCCAGCAGCTTGAATGGGGGGGCTGATGGCTACACCTTC. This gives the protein CASSLNGGADGYTF.

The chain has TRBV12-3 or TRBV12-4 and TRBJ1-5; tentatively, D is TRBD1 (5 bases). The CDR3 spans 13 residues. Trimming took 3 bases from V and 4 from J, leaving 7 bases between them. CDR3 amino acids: CASSLTVNQPQHF. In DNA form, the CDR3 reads TGTGCCAGCAGTTTGACAGTGAATCAGCCCCAGCATTTT.

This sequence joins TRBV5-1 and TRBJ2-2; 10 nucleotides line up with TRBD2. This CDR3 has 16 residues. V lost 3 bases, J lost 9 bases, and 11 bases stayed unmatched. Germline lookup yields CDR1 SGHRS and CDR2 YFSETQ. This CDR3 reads CASSWWSSGSLRELFF. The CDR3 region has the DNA TGCGCCAGCAGCTGGTGGTCTAGCGGGAGCCTGAGGGAGCTGTTTTTT.